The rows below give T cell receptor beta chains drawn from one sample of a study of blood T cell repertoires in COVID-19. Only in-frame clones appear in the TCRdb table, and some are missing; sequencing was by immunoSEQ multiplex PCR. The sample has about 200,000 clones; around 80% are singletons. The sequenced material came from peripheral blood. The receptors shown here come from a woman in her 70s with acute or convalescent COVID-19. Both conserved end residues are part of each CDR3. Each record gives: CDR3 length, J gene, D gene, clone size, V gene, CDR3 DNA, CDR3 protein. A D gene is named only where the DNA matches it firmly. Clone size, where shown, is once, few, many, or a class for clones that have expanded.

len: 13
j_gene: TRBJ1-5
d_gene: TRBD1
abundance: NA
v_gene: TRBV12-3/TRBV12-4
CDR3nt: TGTGCCAGTAAGGGACAGAAGCATCAGCCCCAGCATTTT
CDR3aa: CASKGQKHQPQHF

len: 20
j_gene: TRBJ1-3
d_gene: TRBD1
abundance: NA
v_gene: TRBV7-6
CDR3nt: TGTGCCAGCAGCTCCCACGGACGGACAGGGACGATGGCCTCTGGAAACACCATATATTTT
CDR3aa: CASSSHGRTGTMASGNTIYF

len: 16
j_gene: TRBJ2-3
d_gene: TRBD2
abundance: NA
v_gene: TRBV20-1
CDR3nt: TGCAGTGCTAGTGGACTAGCGGGAGCGGTCGCAGATACGCAGTATTTT
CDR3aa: CSASGLAGAVADTQYF

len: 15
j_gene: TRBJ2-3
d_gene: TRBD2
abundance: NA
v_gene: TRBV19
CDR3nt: TGTGCCAGTAAAGGACGGGAGGTGAGCACAGATACGCAGTATTTT
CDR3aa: CASKGREVSTDTQYF

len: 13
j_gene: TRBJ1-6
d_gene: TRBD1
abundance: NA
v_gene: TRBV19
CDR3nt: TGTGCCAGTAGTATGACAGGGGTTTCACCCCTCCACTTT
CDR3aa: CASSMTGVSPLHF

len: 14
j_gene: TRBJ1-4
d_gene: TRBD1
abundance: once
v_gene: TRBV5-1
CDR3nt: TGCGCCAGCAGCCAGGGGGCGGCTAATGAAAAACTGTTTTTT
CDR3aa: CASSQGAANEKLFF

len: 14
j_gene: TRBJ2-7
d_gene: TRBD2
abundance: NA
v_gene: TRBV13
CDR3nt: TGTGCCAGCAGCCTAAGCGGGAGTATCTACGAGCAGTACTTC
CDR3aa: CASSLSGSIYEQYF

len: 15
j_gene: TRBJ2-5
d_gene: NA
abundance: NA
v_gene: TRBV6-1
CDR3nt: TGTGCCAGCAGTGACCAGCGAGTGAACCAAGAGACCCAGTACTTC
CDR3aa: CASSDQRVNQETQYF

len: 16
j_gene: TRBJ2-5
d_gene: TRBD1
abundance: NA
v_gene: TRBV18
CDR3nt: TGTGCCAGCTCAACCCCGACAGGGGGTGGGCCGGAGACCCAGTACTTC
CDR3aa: CASSTPTGGGPETQYF

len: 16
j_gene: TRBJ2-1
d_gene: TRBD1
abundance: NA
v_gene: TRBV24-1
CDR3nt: TGTGCCACCAGTGATTTGCCGGACAGGGCTAGGAATGAGCAGTTCTTC
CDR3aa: CATSDLPDRARNEQFF

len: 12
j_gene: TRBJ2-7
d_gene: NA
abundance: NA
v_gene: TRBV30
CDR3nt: TGTGCCTGGAAACGGGGAATCCACGAGCAGTACTTC
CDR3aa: CAWKRGIHEQYF

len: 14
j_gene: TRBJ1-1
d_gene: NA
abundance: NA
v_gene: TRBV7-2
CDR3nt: TGTGCCAGCAGCTTAGCGCTAATGAACACTGAAGCTTTCTTT
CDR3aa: CASSLALMNTEAFF

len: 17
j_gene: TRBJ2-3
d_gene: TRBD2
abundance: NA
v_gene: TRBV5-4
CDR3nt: TGTGCCAGCAGCTTGGAGGGGACTAGCGGTAGAGTCGATACGCAGTATTTT
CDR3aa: CASSLEGTSGRVDTQYF

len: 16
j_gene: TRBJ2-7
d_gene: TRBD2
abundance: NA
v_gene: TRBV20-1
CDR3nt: TGCAGTGCTAGTCTTTTTATAGTAGCGGGAGGTCACGAGCAGTACTTC
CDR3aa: CSASLFIVAGGHEQYF

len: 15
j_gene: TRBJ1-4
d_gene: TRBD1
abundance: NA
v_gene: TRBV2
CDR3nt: TGTGCCAGCAGGAGGACAGGGGCAACTAATGAAAAACTGTTTTTT
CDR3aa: CASRRTGATNEKLFF

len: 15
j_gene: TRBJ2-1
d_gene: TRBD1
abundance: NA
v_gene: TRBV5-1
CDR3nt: TGCGCCAGCAGCCTAGGGACAGGAACCTACAATGAGCAGTTCTTC
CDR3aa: CASSLGTGTYNEQFF

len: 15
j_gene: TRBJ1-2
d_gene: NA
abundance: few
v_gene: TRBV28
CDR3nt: TGTGCCAGCAGTTTAGAGATCACAACTACAAATGGCTACACCTTC
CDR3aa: CASSLEITTTNGYTF

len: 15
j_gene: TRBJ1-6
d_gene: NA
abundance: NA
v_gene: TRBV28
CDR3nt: TGTGCCAGCAGTTTGTCAGGGACCTATAATTCACCCCTCCACTTT
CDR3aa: CASSLSGTYNSPLHF

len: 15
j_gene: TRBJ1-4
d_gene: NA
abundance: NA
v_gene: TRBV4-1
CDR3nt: TGCGCCAGCAGCCAGCAGACAGGATTTAATGAAAAACTGTTTTTT
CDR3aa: CASSQQTGFNEKLFF

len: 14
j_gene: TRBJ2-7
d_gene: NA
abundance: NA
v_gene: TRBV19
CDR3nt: TGTGCCAGTAAACCCTTCGCAGGGCCCTACGAGCAGTACTTC
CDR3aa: CASKPFAGPYEQYF

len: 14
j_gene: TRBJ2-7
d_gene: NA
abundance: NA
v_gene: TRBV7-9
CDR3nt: TGTGCCAGCAGCTTGGGGGGGCAGGCGTACGAGCAGTACTTC
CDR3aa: CASSLGGQAYEQYF

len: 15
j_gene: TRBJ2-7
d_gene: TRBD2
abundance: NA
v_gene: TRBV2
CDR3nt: TGTGCCACCACGTCGGGGGCTAGCGGGATGCGGGAGCAGTACTTC
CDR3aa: CATTSGASGMREQYF

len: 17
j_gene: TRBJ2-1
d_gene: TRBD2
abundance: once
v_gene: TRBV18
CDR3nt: TGTGCCAGCTCACCCCAAGGGGGCGGGAGGGCCTCAAATGAGCAGTTCTTC
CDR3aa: CASSPQGGGRASNEQFF

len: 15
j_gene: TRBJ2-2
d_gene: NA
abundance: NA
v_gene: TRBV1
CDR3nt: TGCACCAGCACCCAAGGAGGGTTTAACACCGGGGAGCTGTTTTTT
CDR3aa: CTSTQGGFNTGELFF

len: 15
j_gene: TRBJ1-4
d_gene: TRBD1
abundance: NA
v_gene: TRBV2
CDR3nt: TGTGCCAGCAGTTCCGGGACAGGAGAGAATGAAAAACTGTTTTTT
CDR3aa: CASSSGTGENEKLFF

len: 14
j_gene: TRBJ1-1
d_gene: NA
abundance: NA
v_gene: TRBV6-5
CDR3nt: TGTGCCAGCAGGGCCCTGGGGGGGCTAGGTGAAGCTTTCTTT
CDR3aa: CASRALGGLGEAFF

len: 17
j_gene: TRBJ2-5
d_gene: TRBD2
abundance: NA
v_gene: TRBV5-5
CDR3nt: TGTGCCAGCAGCTCTGGCGGACTAGCGGGAGTTAAAGAGACCCAGTACTTC
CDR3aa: CASSSGGLAGVKETQYF

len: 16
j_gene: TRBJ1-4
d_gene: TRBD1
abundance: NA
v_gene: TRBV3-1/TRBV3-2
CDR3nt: TGTGCCAGCAGCCTTGGACAGGGGGTTGAGAATGAAAAACTGTTTTTT
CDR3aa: CASSLGQGVENEKLFF

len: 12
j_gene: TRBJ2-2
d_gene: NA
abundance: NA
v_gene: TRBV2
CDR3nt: TGTGCCAGCAGTGGTGTCTCCGGGGAGCTGTTTTTT
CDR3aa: CASSGVSGELFF

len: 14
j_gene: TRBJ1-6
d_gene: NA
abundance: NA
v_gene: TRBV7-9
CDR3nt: TGTGCCAGCAGCTCCGCGGGTGCCGACTCACCCCTCCACTTT
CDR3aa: CASSSAGADSPLHF

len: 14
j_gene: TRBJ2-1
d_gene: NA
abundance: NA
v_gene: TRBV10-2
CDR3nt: TGCGCCAGCACAGAAAGTGGTTCCTACAATGAGCAGTTCTTC
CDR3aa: CASTESGSYNEQFF

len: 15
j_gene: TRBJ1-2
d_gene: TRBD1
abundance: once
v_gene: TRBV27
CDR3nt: TGTGCCAGCAGTTTAGGGCGACAGGGGCAGAATGGCTACACCTTC
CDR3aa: CASSLGRQGQNGYTF

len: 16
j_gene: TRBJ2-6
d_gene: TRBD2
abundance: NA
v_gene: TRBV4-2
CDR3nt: TGTGCCAGCAGCCACGAAAGCGGGAGTGGGGCCAACGTCCTGACTTTC
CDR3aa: CASSHESGSGANVLTF

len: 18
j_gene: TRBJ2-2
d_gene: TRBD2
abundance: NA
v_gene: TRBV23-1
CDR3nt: TGCGCCAGCAGTCAAGAAAAACGTAGCGGGAGTCGTAGCGGGGAGCTGTTTTTT
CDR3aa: CASSQEKRSGSRSGELFF

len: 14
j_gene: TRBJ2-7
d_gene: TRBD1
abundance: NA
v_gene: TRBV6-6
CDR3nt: TGTGCCAGCAGTCCCCGGACAGGGGGCTACGAGCAGTACTTC
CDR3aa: CASSPRTGGYEQYF

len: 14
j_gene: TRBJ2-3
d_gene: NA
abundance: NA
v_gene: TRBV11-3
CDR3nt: TGTGCCAGCAGCTTAGGTAGCTTCACAGATACGCAGTATTTT
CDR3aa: CASSLGSFTDTQYF

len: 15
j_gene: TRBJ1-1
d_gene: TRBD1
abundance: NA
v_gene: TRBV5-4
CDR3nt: TGTGCCAGCAGCCTAGGGACAGGGTTCAACACTGAAGCTTTCTTT
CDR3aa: CASSLGTGFNTEAFF

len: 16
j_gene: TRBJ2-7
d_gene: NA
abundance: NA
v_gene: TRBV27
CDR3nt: TGTGCCAGCAGTTTAGGGGGACACCTTTCTTCCTACGAGCAGTACTTC
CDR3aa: CASSLGGHLSSYEQYF

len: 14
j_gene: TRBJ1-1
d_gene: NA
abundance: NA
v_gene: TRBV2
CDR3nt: TGTGCCAGCAGTGACGAGGGAAGGAGCACTGAAGCTTTCTTT
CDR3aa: CASSDEGRSTEAFF

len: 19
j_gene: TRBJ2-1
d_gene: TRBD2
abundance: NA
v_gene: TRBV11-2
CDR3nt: TGTGCCAGCAGCTTAATTGCCGGGACTAGCGGGAGGGCCGGCAATGAGCAGTTCTTC
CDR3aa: CASSLIAGTSGRAGNEQFF

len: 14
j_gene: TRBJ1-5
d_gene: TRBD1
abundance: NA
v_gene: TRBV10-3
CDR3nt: TGTGCCATCAGGGCGGACAGGACTGATCAGCCCCAGCATTTT
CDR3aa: CAIRADRTDQPQHF

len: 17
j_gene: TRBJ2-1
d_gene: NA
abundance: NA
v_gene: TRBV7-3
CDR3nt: TGTGCCAGCAGCTTAGTCGCTCGACTCCGGTATAGTGATGAGCAGTTCTTC
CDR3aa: CASSLVARLRYSDEQFF

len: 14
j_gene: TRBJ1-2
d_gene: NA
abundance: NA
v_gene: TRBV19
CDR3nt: TGTGCCAGTACCTCAGGACAGAGAAGCTATGGCTACACCTTC
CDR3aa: CASTSGQRSYGYTF

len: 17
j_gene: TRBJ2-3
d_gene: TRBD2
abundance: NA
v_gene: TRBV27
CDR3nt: TGTGCCAGCAGTTTATCCGGCACTAGCGGGAACACAGATACGCAGTATTTT
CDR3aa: CASSLSGTSGNTDTQYF

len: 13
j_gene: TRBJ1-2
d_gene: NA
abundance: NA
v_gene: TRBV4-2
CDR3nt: TGTGCCAGCAGCCAAGGAACATCCTATGGCTACACCTTC
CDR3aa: CASSQGTSYGYTF

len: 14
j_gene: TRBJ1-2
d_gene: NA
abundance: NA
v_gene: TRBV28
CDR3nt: TGTGCCAGCAGTTTATCCTCAGCGAGCTATGGCTACACCTTC
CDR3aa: CASSLSSASYGYTF